This T cell receptor beta chain was recovered during a study of blood T cell repertoires in COVID-19. Study context: Donors in the United States, Italy and Spain gave samples during acute or convalescent COVID-19. PBMCs, B-cell-depleted T cells, or T cells provided the cDNA or gDNA that made up the material.

Per the germline V gene, CDR1 is SGHAT and CDR2 is FQNNGV. V was shortened by 0 bases and J by 5 bases, with 17 bases between the two germline ends. The CDR3 runs to 16 residues. Original methodology: Quantification of nucleated cells was approximated via reference gene primer amplification. TCRdb's copy holds only in-frame clones and misses some; the assay was immunoSEQ multiplex PCR. The DNA was the basis for D and trimming; V, J and clone size are from that table. The table lists under 150,000 clones, around 86% of them singletons. This clonotype originated in a man aged 35-49 years with active or convalescent COVID-19. The sequenced sample consisted of peripheral blood. The V and J genes are TRBV11-2 and TRBJ2-7; D may be TRBD1 (5 bases). The CDR3 protein is CASSLERGLNYDEQYF. CDR3 bases: TGTGCCAGCAGCTTAGAAAGGGGATTAAATTACGACGAGCAGTACTTC.